What follows describes a single T cell receptor beta chain. Its cognate antigen is unknown. Through 5' RACE with UMI labels, the TRB cDNA libraries were prepared. TCRdb re-called the 5' RACE reads, yielding one record per CDR3 amino acid sequence without DNA. The table lists about 24,000 distinct CDR3 sequences. The source of the sample is a study of CXCR3-negative and CXCR3-positive naive CD8 T cells. Study-wide points: After cryopreservation, CXCR3 expression dropped partially; most assays used fresh PBMCs.

The CDR3 runs to 15 residues. CDR1 is DFQATT and CDR2 is SNEGSKA in the germline V gene (reference sequence). This receptor was taken from a human donor in good health. Some clones in this sample may be carry-over from other donors' samples. The V and J genes are TRBV20-1 and TRBJ2-1. Sequences were obtained from naive CXCR3- CD8+ T cells from blood. Subset of the sample: CD45RO-CCR7+CD27+CD95- naive CD8+ T cells lacking CXCR3 (TNR3-). The CDR3 is CSARDTRTTDNEQFF.